This paragraph covers one T cell receptor beta chain sequence. These data are taken from a study of blood T cell repertoires in COVID-19. Study-level information: Samples of COVID-19 (acute and convalescent) were obtained from the United States, Italy and Spain.

CDR1 MNHEY and CDR2 SVGAGI come from the germline V gene. The CDR3 has 13 residues. The V gene end was trimmed by 6 bases and the J gene end by 6 bases; junction bases not matched to a gene: 0. Profiled with immunoSEQ multiplex PCR; TCRdb holds only in-frame clones, not every one. The data show about 230,000 clones, over 75% seen once. The sequenced material came from peripheral blood. The receptor was derived from a middle-aged man with COVID-19, enrolled during active disease. The V call is TRBV6-5, the J call TRBJ1-6, with 9 bases lining up with TRBD1. CDR3 region: CASRDRGNSPLHF. The DNA of the CDR3 is TGTGCCAGCAGGGACAGGGGTAATTCACCCCTCCACTTT.